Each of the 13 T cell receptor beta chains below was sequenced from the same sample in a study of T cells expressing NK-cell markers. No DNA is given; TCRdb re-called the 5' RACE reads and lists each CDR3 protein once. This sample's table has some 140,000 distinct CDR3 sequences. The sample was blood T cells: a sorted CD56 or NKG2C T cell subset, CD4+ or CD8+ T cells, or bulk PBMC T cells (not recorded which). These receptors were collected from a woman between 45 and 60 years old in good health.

The chain's CDR3 is CASSKEPTGYNQPQHF. The chain employs TRBV10-2 and TRBJ1-5; the D call from TCRdb, TRBD1, cannot be confirmed without DNA. CDR1 WSHSY and CDR2 SAAADI come from the germline V gene. CDR3 size: 16 residues.

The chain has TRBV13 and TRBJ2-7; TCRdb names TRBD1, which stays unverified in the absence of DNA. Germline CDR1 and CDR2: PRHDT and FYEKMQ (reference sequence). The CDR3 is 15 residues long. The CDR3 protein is CASSFWGDRGYEQYF.

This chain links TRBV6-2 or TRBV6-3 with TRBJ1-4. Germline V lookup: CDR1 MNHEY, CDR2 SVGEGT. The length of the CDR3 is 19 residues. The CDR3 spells CASGALLSRWGRNNEKLFF.

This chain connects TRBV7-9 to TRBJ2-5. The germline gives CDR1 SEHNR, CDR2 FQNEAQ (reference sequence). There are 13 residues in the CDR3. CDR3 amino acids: CASSLGTQETQYF.

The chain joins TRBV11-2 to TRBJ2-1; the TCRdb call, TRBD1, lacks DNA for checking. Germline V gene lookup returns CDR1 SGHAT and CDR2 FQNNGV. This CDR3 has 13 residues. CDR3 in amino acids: CASSLAAPDEQFF.

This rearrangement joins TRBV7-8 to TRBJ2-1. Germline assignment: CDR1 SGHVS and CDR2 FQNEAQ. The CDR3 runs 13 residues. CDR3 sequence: CASSLAQNNEQFF.

The CDR3 loop is CASSAGQPDYEQYF. The V gene is TRBV6-1, the J gene TRBJ2-7; TCRdb's assignment of TRBD1 cannot be checked, as there is no DNA. Germline V gives CDR1 MNHNS, CDR2 SASEGT. The CDR3 is 14 amino acids.

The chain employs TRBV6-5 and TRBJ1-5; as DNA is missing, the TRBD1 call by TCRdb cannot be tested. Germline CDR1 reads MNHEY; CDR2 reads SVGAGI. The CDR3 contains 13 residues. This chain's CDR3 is CASSHRGPQPQHF.

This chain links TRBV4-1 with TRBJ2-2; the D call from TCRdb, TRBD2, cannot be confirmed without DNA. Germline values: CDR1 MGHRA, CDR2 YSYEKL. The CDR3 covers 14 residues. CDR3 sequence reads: CASSVAGVSGELFF.

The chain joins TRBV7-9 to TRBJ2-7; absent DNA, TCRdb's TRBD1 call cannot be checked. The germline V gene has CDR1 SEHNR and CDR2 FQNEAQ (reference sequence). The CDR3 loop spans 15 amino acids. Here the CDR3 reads CASSSTGGTSYEQYF. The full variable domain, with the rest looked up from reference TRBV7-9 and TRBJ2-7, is DTGVSQNPRHKITKRGQNVTFRCDPISEHNRLYWYRQTLGQGPEFLTYFQNEAQLEKSRLLSDRFSAERPKGSFSTLEIQRTEQGDSAMYLCASSSTGGTSYEQYFGPGTRLTVT.

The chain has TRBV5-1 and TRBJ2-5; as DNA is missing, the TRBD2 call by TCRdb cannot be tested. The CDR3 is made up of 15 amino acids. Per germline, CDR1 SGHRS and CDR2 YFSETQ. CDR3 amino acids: CASSWGRDLQETQYF.

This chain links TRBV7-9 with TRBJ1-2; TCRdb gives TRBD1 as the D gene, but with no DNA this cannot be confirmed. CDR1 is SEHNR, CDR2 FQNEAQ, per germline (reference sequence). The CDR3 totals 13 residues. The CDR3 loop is CASSTATGSGYTF. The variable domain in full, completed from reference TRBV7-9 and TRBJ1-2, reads DTGVSQNPRHKITKRGQNVTFRCDPISEHNRLYWYRQTLGQGPEFLTYFQNEAQLEKSRLLSDRFSAERPKGSFSTLEIQRTEQGDSAMYLCASSTATGSGYTFGSGTRLTVV.

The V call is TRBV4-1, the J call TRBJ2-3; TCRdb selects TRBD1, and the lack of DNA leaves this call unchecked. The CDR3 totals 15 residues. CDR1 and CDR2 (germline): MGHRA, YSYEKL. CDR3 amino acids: CASSQGPLPADTQYF.